These T cell receptor beta chains were read from a single sample in a study. Each CDR3 protein gets one entry after TCRdb re-called the 5' RACE reads with MiXCR. The data hold tens of thousands of distinct CDR3 sequences, with about 29% observed a single time. Sample: memory CD4+ T cells sorted from a lymph node. The receptors come from a female donor with breast cancer. Both conserved end residues are part of each CDR3. D genes are given only for firm matches. Rows may omit the clone size; those that give it use once, few, many or a size class.

j_call d_call clone_size v_call cdr3_nt cdr3_aa
TRBJ2-7 . few TRBV20-1 TGCAGTGCTAGTCGGGGGTCCTACGAGCAGTACTTC CSASRGSYEQYF
TRBJ2-1 . few TRBV6-6 TGTGCCAGCAGCCAAGGGGGAGAACTCTACAATGAGCAGTTCTTC CASSQGGELYNEQFF
TRBJ2-1 TRBD2 . TRBV18 TGTGCCAGCTCGGGAGGGAATCCCTACAATGAGCAGTTCTTC CASSGGNPYNEQFF
TRBJ2-2 . few TRBV5-1 TGCGCCAGCAGCTTATCGGTTTCCGGGGAGCTGTTTTTT CASSLSVSGELFF
TRBJ2-2 . few TRBV7-3 TGTGCCAGCAGCCCAGACTACCTGGTGAACACCGGGGAGCTGTTTTTT CASSPDYLVNTGELFF
TRBJ2-5 . few TRBV7-6 TGTGCCAGCAGCTTAGAAGGGACGGATCAAGAGACCCAGTACTTC CASSLEGTDQETQYF
TRBJ2-4 TRBD2 . TRBV6-5 TGTGCCAGCAGTTACGGTGGGGGGGTAGCCAAAAACATTCAGTACTTC CASSYGGGVAKNIQYF
TRBJ2-3 TRBD2 . TRBV20-1 TGCAGTGCCACATCCCCTGCGGGAGCAACAGATACGCAGTATTTT CSATSPAGATDTQYF
TRBJ1-5 . . TRBV6-1 TGTGCCAGCCGGGGATCTCGCAATCAGCCCCAGCATTTT CASRGSRNQPQHF
TRBJ2-1 TRBD2 . TRBV7-8 TGTGCCAGCAGCCCGGTCGGGACGGGAGGGCCTCGTGAGCAGTTCTTC CASSPVGTGGPREQFF
TRBJ2-3 . few TRBV27 TGTGCCAGCAGTGTGGGCAGGGTGACAGATACGCAGTATTTT CASSVGRVTDTQYF
TRBJ2-3 TRBD2 many TRBV4-2 TGTGCCAGCAGCCAAACTAGCGGGAGTGGTACAGATACGCAGTATTTT CASSQTSGSGTDTQYF
TRBJ1-5 . few TRBV5-1 TGCGCCAGCAGCTCCGGGGATAGCAATCAGCCCCAGCATTTT CASSSGDSNQPQHF
TRBJ1-3 . . TRBV6-2/TRBV6-3 TGTGCCAGCAGTCCCCCGGCGGGAAACACCATATATTTT CASSPPAGNTIYF
TRBJ2-7 TRBD1 few TRBV4-1 TGCGCCAGCAGCCGGGGGACAGGCTACGAGCAGTACTTC CASSRGTGYEQYF
TRBJ2-5 TRBD1 few TRBV7-3 TGTGCCAGCAGCTGGACAGGGGGAGAGACCCAGTACTTC CASSWTGGETQYF
TRBJ2-7 TRBD1 . TRBV2 TGTGCCAGCAGTACAGGGGGGCCCTACGAGCAGTACTTC CASSTGGPYEQYF
TRBJ1-5 . few TRBV9 TGTGCCAGCAGCCCCGGGGGTTATCAGCCCCAGCATTTT CASSPGGYQPQHF
TRBJ2-1 . medium-sized TRBV7-2 TGTGCCAGCAGCTCCCAGGGCTACAATGAGCAGTTCTTC CASSSQGYNEQFF
TRBJ1-6 . . TRBV20-1 . CSAWGPGTLSTHF
TRBJ2-7 TRBD1 few TRBV7-9 TGTGCCAGCAGCCTTCCCGGGACAGGGTACGAGCAGTACTTC CASSLPGTGYEQYF
TRBJ2-5 TRBD2 . TRBV9 TGTGCCAGCAGCGTATACACACTAGCGGGAGAGACCCAGTACTTC CASSVYTLAGETQYF